The 32 T cell receptor beta chains listed next were all sequenced from one sample in a study of blood T cell repertoires in COVID-19. This table comes from immunoSEQ multiplex PCR, and its TCRdb copy is limited to in-frame clones, with some not included. The sample has roughly 350,000 clones, around 87% seen once. The sequencing sample was made of peripheral blood. These receptors all come from a young woman with COVID-19, enrolled during active disease.

V gene TRBV6-4 combines with J gene TRBJ2-1; D perhaps matches TRBD2 (6 bases). Trimming stripped 0 bases from V and 7 bases from J, with 16 bases between. Germline-derived CDR1 and CDR2 are MRHNA and SNTAGT. The CDR3 has 16 residues. The CDR3, as DNA: TGTGCCAGCAGTGACTCCCGTCGACTAGGTCGTAATGAGCAGTTCTTC. This sequence encodes CASSDSRRLGRNEQFF.

This chain uses TRBV4-2 with TRBJ1-3, with D uncertain. This CDR3 has 12 residues. V lost 4 bases, J lost 9 bases, and 10 bases lay in between. Germline loops: CDR1 LGHNA, CDR2 YNFKEQ. The CDR3 reads CASSLTASTIYF. DNA for the CDR3: TGTGCCAGCAGCCTCACCGCCAGCACCATATATTTT.

The chain recombines TRBV29-1 with TRBJ1-6; a possible D gene is TRBD1 (5 bases). The germline V gene has CDR1 SQVTM and CDR2 ANQGSEA. The CDR3 is 15 amino acids. Deletions cut 7 bases from V and 6 bases from J, with 19 bases between. This chain's CDR3 is CSAVRGSVLNSPLHF. The CDR3 DNA reads TGCAGCGCCGTGCGGGGGTCGGTTCTTAATTCACCCCTCCACTTT.

The DNA for the CDR3 is TGTGCCAGCAGTTACTCGATCCTAAACAATGAGCAGTTCTTC. Protein: CASSYSILNNEQFF. The chain carries TRBV6-5 and TRBJ2-1; D remains ambiguous. CDR3 length: 14 amino acids. Trimming stripped 0 bases from V and 5 bases from J, with 8 bases between. Germline-derived CDR1 and CDR2 are MNHEY and SVGAGI.

J is TRBJ2-3 and V is TRBV14; D unresolved. Trimming removed 2 bases at V and 6 bases at J, with 15 bases between. This CDR3 has 15 amino acids. Germline loops: CDR1 SGHDN, CDR2 FVKESK. The CDR3 DNA sequence: TGTGCCAGCAGCCAATACTCGCGAGATAAGGATACGCAGTATTTT. This translates into CASSQYSRDKDTQYF.

Here the CDR3 reads CASSIGAGDSYNEQFF. Written as DNA, the CDR3 is TGTGCCAGTAGTATAGGGGCGGGAGATTCCTACAATGAGCAGTTCTTC. The chain joins TRBV19 to TRBJ2-1; 7 bases match TRBD2. Germline values: CDR1 LNHDA, CDR2 SQIVND (reference sequence). The CDR3 totals 16 residues. V dropped 1 base and J dropped 1; count of bases not matched to a gene: 4.

This chain uses TRBV7-3 with TRBJ2-2; 8 bases match TRBD1. The CDR3 is made up of 18 amino acids. V was clipped by 5 bases and J by 5 bases; unmatched bases: 16. Germline V lookup: CDR1 SGHTA, CDR2 FQGTGA. For the CDR3, the DNA is TGTGCCAGCAGCCACCCACTGGACAGGGATATTGGAACCGGGGAGCTGTTTTTT. It specifies CASSHPLDRDIGTGELFF.

The CDR3 loop reads CASIWGGAVHEQYF. The CDR3 coding sequence is TGTGCCAGCATATGGGGAGGGGCTGTTCACGAGCAGTACTTC. The rearrangement links TRBV6-5 to TRBJ2-7; 7 positions match TRBD2. V shed 7 bases, J shed 5 bases, and the junction held 11 bases outside the gene matches. This CDR3 contains 14 residues. Per the germline V gene, CDR1 is MNHEY and CDR2 is SVGAGI.

This clone was recorded only once. This chain connects TRBV19 to TRBJ1-2; 7 bases agree with TRBD1. The CDR3 runs 13 residues. Germline lookup yields CDR1 LNHDA and CDR2 SQIVND (reference sequence). V was clipped by 6 bases and J by 6 bases; unmatched bases: 7. The CDR3 here is CASRDRTRDGYTF. In DNA form, the CDR3 reads TGTGCCAGTAGGGACAGGACCAGGGATGGCTACACCTTC.

This clone was seen a few times. The rearrangement joins TRBV27 to TRBJ1-4, with unresolved D. Trimming took off 4 bases at V and 7 bases at J, with 19 bases between the two ends. Germline CDR1 reads MNHEY; CDR2 reads SMNVEV (reference sequence). CDR3 length equals 16 residues. DNA of the CDR3: TGTGCCAGCAGTTCCCTATCTGCGTCGTTTGGTGAAAAACTGTTTTTT. It specifies CASSSLSASFGEKLFF.

In nucleotides, the CDR3 is TGTGCCAGCAGAAGGGGGACAGGGGACGAAAAACTGTTTTTT. This translates into CASRRGTGDEKLFF. This chain uses TRBV27 with TRBJ1-4, with 10 bases that match TRBD1. Losses at the gene ends were 6 bases for V and 8 bases for J; bases not matched to a gene: 6. Germline V gene lookup returns CDR1 MNHEY and CDR2 SMNVEV (reference sequence). The CDR3 covers 14 residues.

The V and J genes are TRBV2 and TRBJ2-1; maybe TRBD2 (5 bases). The length of the CDR3 is 17 residues. Per germline, CDR1 SNHLY and CDR2 FYNNEI. V lost 1 base and J lost 4, with 17 bases in between. The CDR3 spells CASSEVKPNRGYNEQFF. The CDR3 nucleotides are TGTGCCAGCAGTGAAGTTAAGCCCAACCGAGGGTACAATGAGCAGTTCTTC.

A single count supports this clone. This chain connects TRBV24-1 to TRBJ1-2, with 7 bases aligning to TRBD1. The J segment lost 2 bases and the V segment lost 9 bases, leaving 2 bases of the junction unmatched. Looked up from germline, CDR1 is KGHDR and CDR2 is SFDVKD. The CDR3 has 12 amino acids. CDR3 sequence: CATWTGNYGYTF. CDR3 DNA sequence: TGTGCCACCTGGACAGGAAACTATGGCTACACCTTC.

This clone showed up just a few times. Other DNA sequences in the sample encode the same CDR3. The rearrangement links TRBV6-2 or TRBV6-3 to TRBJ1-2; TRBD1 matches 7 bases. Trimming took 5 bases from V and 4 from J; bases not matched to a gene: 4. The germline V gene has CDR1 MNHEY and CDR2 SVGEGT. The CDR3 totals 13 residues. CDR3 DNA: TGTGCCAGCAGTCCGGACAGGTCCTATGGCTACACCTTC. The encoded protein is CASSPDRSYGYTF.

The V gene is TRBV19, the J gene TRBJ1-5; 10 bases are a match to TRBD1. With 4 bases clipped from V and 0 bases from J, the junction kept 3 bases outside the gene matches. CDR1 and CDR2 (germline): LNHDA, SQIVND (reference sequence). The CDR3 contains 16 residues. CDR3 bases: TGTGCCAGTAGTAAGCGACAGGGGGCTAGCAATCAGCCCCAGCATTTT. Its translation: CASSKRQGASNQPQHF. Using reference TRBV19 and TRBJ1-5 for the parts outside the CDR3, the full variable domain is DGGITQSPKYLFRKEGQNVTLSCEQNLNHDAMYWYRQDPGQGLRLIYYSQIVNDFQKGDIAEGYSVSREKKESFPLTVTSAQKNPTAFYLCASSKRQGASNQPQHFGDGTRLSIL.

J is TRBJ2-2 and V is TRBV24-1; perhaps TRBD1 as D (5 bases). With 4 bases removed from V and 2 bases from J, the gap between germline ends came to 13 bases. Germline V gene data show CDR1 as KGHDR and CDR2 as SFDVKD. The CDR3 sequence is 16 residues long. The CDR3 DNA reads TGTGCCACCAGTGAAGGCGTAGGGGCCAACACCGGGGAGCTGTTTTTT. As protein: CATSEGVGANTGELFF.

The chain joins TRBV5-1 to TRBJ1-2, with D perhaps TRBD1 (5 bases). Looked up from germline, CDR1 is SGHRS and CDR2 is YFSETQ. This CDR3 has 14 amino acids. Deletions cut 4 bases from V and 4 bases from J, with 14 bases between. CDR3 loop: CASSRDDSSYGYTF. The CDR3 DNA reads as TGCGCCAGCAGCCGCGACGACAGCTCCTATGGCTACACCTTC.

The V and J genes are TRBV28 and TRBJ2-4, with 7 bases lining up with TRBD1. The CDR3 runs 12 residues. V lost 7 bases and J lost 7; bases outside the gene matches: 4. Germline V gene lookup returns CDR1 MDHEN and CDR2 SYDVKM. The CDR3 spells CASTTGVNIQYF. As DNA, the CDR3 is TGTGCCAGCACCACAGGGGTTAACATTCAGTACTTC.

This chain joins TRBV24-1 and TRBJ2-3; 9 bases align to TRBD2. The trim removed 7 bases at V and 5 bases at J, leaving 6 bases unmatched. Germline-derived CDR1 and CDR2 are KGHDR and SFDVKD. This CDR3 spans 14 amino acids. The CDR3 here is CATREAGGIDTQYF. The CDR3 region has the DNA TGTGCCACCAGGGAAGCGGGAGGAATAGATACGCAGTATTTT.

The chain employs TRBV12-3 or TRBV12-4 and TRBJ2-7; D might be TRBD2 (6 bases). This CDR3 has 13 amino acids. The V gene lost 6 bases and the J gene lost 2 bases, with 11 bases spanning the gap. For the CDR3, the DNA is TGTGCCAGCAGGTCCGGGACTCCCTACGAGCAGTACTTC. It codes for CASRSGTPYEQYF.

This clone has just a few counts. The gene calls are TRBV12-3 or TRBV12-4 and TRBJ1-3; the D gene is possibly TRBD1 (5 bases). The CDR3 is 13 residues long. The V gene lost 8 bases and the J gene lost 2 bases, with 10 bases spanning the gap. CDR3 nucleotide sequence: TGTGCCAGCTGGACACTTGCTGGAAACACCATATATTTT. This translates into CASWTLAGNTIYF.

The CDR3 sequence: CAWSSNRGGAGYTF. The CDR3 DNA reads TGTGCCTGGAGCTCCAACCGAGGGGGAGCCGGCTACACCTTC. This rearrangement joins TRBV30 to TRBJ1-2; D is possibly TRBD1 (6 bases). The CDR3 loop spans 14 amino acids. Germline V gives CDR1 GTSNPN, CDR2 SVGIG (reference sequence). Trimming took off 3 bases at V and 8 bases at J, with 19 bases between the two ends. The variable domain in full, completed from reference TRBV30 and TRBJ1-2, reads SQTIHQWPATLVQPVGSPLSLECTVEGTSNPNLYWYRQAAGRGLQLLFYSVGIGQISSEVPQNLSASRPQDRQFILSSKKLLLSDSGFYLCAWSSNRGGAGYTFGSGTRLTVV.

The rearrangement joins TRBV19 to TRBJ2-5, with D perhaps TRBD1 (7 bases). The length of the CDR3 is 14 residues. Germline loops: CDR1 LNHDA, CDR2 SQIVND (reference sequence). V was shortened by 2 bases and J by 2 bases, with 9 bases between the two germline ends. The CDR3 spells CASSIQGGQETQYF. CDR3 DNA: TGTGCCAGTAGTATACAGGGGGGACAAGAGACCCAGTACTTC.

This clone was recorded only once. This chain connects TRBV27 to TRBJ2-1; tentatively, D is TRBD1 (5 bases). Germline loops: CDR1 MNHEY, CDR2 SMNVEV (reference sequence). V lost 0 bases and J lost 2, with 11 bases in between. This CDR3 is built from 16 residues. The CDR3 region has the DNA TGTGCCAGCAGTTTATCGGCAGGGCCCACCTACAATGAGCAGTTCTTC. This encodes CASSLSAGPTYNEQFF.

This sequence joins TRBV19 and TRBJ1-1; 9 nucleotides align to TRBD1. The CDR3 consists of 17 residues. V shed 5 bases and J 2 bases; nucleotides not matched to a gene: 12. CDR1 LNHDA and CDR2 SQIVND come from the germline V gene (reference sequence). The CDR3 loop is CASSQKPGQGINTEAFF. CDR3 DNA sequence: TGTGCCAGTAGTCAAAAGCCGGGACAGGGAATCAACACTGAAGCTTTCTTT.

The rearrangement uses TRBV2 and TRBJ2-3, with 16 nucleotides matching TRBD2. The CDR3 totals 16 residues. The germline V gene encodes CDR1 SNHLY and CDR2 FYNNEI. J lost 14 bases, V lost 9 bases, and 17 bases had no gene match. CDR3 residues: CASQIVSGTSGRVWYF. The DNA of the CDR3 is TGTGCCAGTCAGATCGTCTCCGGGACTAGCGGGAGGGTTTGGTATTTT.

V usage is TRBV19 and J usage is TRBJ1-2; the D is unclear. CDR1 and CDR2 from the germline V gene are LNHDA and SQIVND (reference sequence). The ends were cut back, 6 bases at V and 4 bases at J, with 24 bases in the middle. CDR3 size: 17 residues. CDR3 in DNA: TGTGCCAGTAGGTCCGGCTCTACTAGCGGGAGCGTCTATGGCTACACCTTC. It translates to CASRSGSTSGSVYGYTF.

V gene TRBV30 combines with J gene TRBJ2-7; possibly TRBD1 for D (6 bases). V was trimmed by 3 bases and J by 2 bases, leaving 14 bases between them. The CDR3 is 14 residues long. The germline V gene has CDR1 GTSNPN and CDR2 SVGIG (reference sequence). The CDR3 coding sequence is TGTGCCTGGAGAGGAGGACAGCGGCCCTACGAGCAGTACTTC. Protein: CAWRGGQRPYEQYF.

The chain couples TRBV9 to TRBJ2-5, with TRBD2 as a possible D gene (6 bases). V was trimmed by 5 bases and J by 5 bases, leaving 13 bases between them. CDR1 and CDR2 from the germline V gene are SGDLS and YYNGEE. This CDR3 has 13 residues. Here the CDR3 reads CASSRRGRETQYF. As DNA, the CDR3 is TGTGCCAGCAGTCGCCGGGGGAGGGAGACCCAGTACTTC. The complete variable domain, with remaining parts taken from reference TRBV9 and TRBJ2-5, reads DSGVTQTPKHLITATGQRVTLRCSPRSGDLSVYWYQQSLDQGLQFLIQYYNGEERAKGNILERFSAQQFPDLHSELNLSSLELGDSALYFCASSRRGRETQYFGPGTRLLVL.

This chain links TRBV19 with TRBJ2-7, with D possibly TRBD1 on 6 matching bases. V was clipped by 1 base and J by 3 bases, with 16 bases between them. The CDR3 sequence is 16 residues long. Germline lookup yields CDR1 LNHDA and CDR2 SQIVND (reference sequence). The CDR3 sequence: CASSIGSRGIIYEQYF. The CDR3 DNA sequence: TGTGCCAGTAGTATAGGGTCCAGGGGAATTATCTACGAGCAGTACTTC.

The chain couples TRBV10-3 to TRBJ2-7; 10 nucleotides match TRBD1. This CDR3 is 14 amino acids long. Germline CDR1 reads ENHRY; CDR2 reads SYGVKD. The V gene end was trimmed by 0 bases and the J gene end by 4 bases; junction bases not matched to a gene: 0. The CDR3 here is CAISESDRGYEQYF. The CDR3 nucleotides read TGTGCCATCAGTGAGTCGGACAGGGGGTACGAGCAGTACTTC.

The chain has TRBV6-1 and TRBJ2-3; 7 nucleotides line up with TRBD2. The germline V gene has CDR1 MNHNS and CDR2 SASEGT. CDR3 length: 15 amino acids. V trimming: 3 bases; J trimming: 2 bases; junction bases outside the gene matches: 5. The CDR3 region has the DNA TGTGCCAGCAGTGAGGTGGGGGGGGTCACAGATACGCAGTATTTT. Its protein is CASSEVGGVTDTQYF.